Listed below are T cell receptor beta chains from one sample, sequenced in a study of blood T cells in healthy people across ages. TCRdb ran MiXCR on the 5' RACE reads and lists one entry per CDR3 protein. The sample yields about 1.1 million distinct CDR3 sequences, 35% to 45% seen once. The sequencing sample was made of blood. Receptors were obtained from a man in his late teens or twenties in good health. The CDR3 runs from the conserved cysteine through the conserved F or W. Each record gives: CDR3 DNA, CDR3 protein, clone size, J gene, V gene, D gene. A D gene is named only where the DNA matches it firmly. Not every row has a clone size; where given, it reads once, few, many or a size class.

CDR3 DNA: TGCGCCAGCAGCCAAGATATCGGAGCAGATACGCAGTATTTT; CDR3 protein: CASSQDIGADTQYF; clone size: .; J gene: TRBJ2-3; V gene: TRBV4-3; D gene: .
CDR3 DNA: TGTGCCTGCACCTCGGACAGGACCACCTACGAGCAGTACTTC; CDR3 protein: CACTSDRTTYEQYF; clone size: many; J gene: TRBJ2-7; V gene: TRBV2; D gene: TRBD1
CDR3 DNA: TGTGCCAGCAGCGTCGACGGGACGAACACCGGGGAGCTGTTTTTT; CDR3 protein: CASSVDGTNTGELFF; clone size: .; J gene: TRBJ2-2; V gene: TRBV9; D gene: .
CDR3 DNA: TGTGCCAGCAGGGGGGTAGTGGATCGGTACAATGAGCAGTTCTTC; CDR3 protein: CASRGVVDRYNEQFF; clone size: .; J gene: TRBJ2-1; V gene: TRBV6-5; D gene: .
CDR3 DNA: TGCGCCAGCAGCCCAACCCCAGGGACAGGGGGCGGCGAAAAACTGTTTTTT; CDR3 protein: CASSPTPGTGGGEKLFF; clone size: .; J gene: TRBJ1-4; V gene: TRBV5-1; D gene: TRBD1
CDR3 DNA: TGTGCCAGCAGGGAGGACACGAGCTATGGCTACACCTTC; CDR3 protein: CASREDTSYGYTF; clone size: .; J gene: TRBJ1-2; V gene: TRBV2; D gene: .
CDR3 DNA: TGCAGCGCCGACAATGAGCAGTTCTTC; CDR3 protein: CSADNEQFF; clone size: .; J gene: TRBJ2-1; V gene: TRBV29-1; D gene: .
CDR3 DNA: TGTGCCAGCAGTGCCCCCAAGGGACGGTCCTATGGCTACACCTTC; CDR3 protein: CASSAPKGRSYGYTF; clone size: few; J gene: TRBJ1-2; V gene: TRBV28; D gene: .
CDR3 DNA: TGCAGTGCTAGGATATCAGGGGGTTGGAACACTGAAGCTTTCTTT; CDR3 protein: CSARISGGWNTEAFF; clone size: .; J gene: TRBJ1-1; V gene: TRBV20-1; D gene: TRBD1
CDR3 DNA: TGTGCCAGCAGGGCCACAGGACAGTCGAACACTGAAGCTTTCTTT; CDR3 protein: CASRATGQSNTEAFF; clone size: once; J gene: TRBJ1-1; V gene: TRBV28; D gene: .
CDR3 DNA: TGTGCCAGCAGCCGATATGCAACAGGGGAAGCTTTCTTT; CDR3 protein: CASSRYATGEAFF; clone size: .; J gene: TRBJ1-1; V gene: TRBV6-6; D gene: .